Below are 22 T cell receptor beta chains sequenced from a single sample in a study of OX40 agonist ivuxolimab in advanced cancers. Libraries were prepared by immunoSEQ multiplex PCR; TCRdb keeps only in-frame clonotypes and omits some of them. The sample records 95,000 to 100,000 clones, about four fifths being singletons. Sequences were derived from CD4+ or CD8+ T cells sorted from blood, sampled in a trial of the OX40 agonist ivuxolimab. The receptors were sampled from an adult with an advanced solid tumor such as melanoma, head and neck, liver or kidney cancer.

The genes are TRBV5-1 and TRBJ1-2, with 8 bases matching TRBD1. This CDR3 has 14 amino acids. Looked up from germline, CDR1 is SGHRS and CDR2 is YFSETQ. Trimming cost V 0 bases and J 4 bases; bases outside gene matches: 2. The CDR3 reads CASSLGQGAYGYTF. Here the CDR3 DNA reads TGCGCCAGCAGCTTGGGGCAGGGGGCCTATGGCTACACCTTC.

This rearrangement joins TRBV2 to TRBJ2-1; perhaps TRBD2 as D (6 bases). The CDR3 is 12 amino acids. Per the germline V gene, CDR1 is SNHLY and CDR2 is FYNNEI. Trimming pared 6 bases from V and 6 bases from J, leaving 9 bases between. The CDR3 DNA is TGTGCCAGCAGGCTCGGGGGCAATGAGCAGTTCTTC. Protein sequence: CASRLGGNEQFF. Complete variable domain (other parts from reference TRBV2 and TRBJ2-1): EPEVTQTPSHQVTQMGQEVILRCVPISNHLYFYWYRQILGQKVEFLVSFYNNEISEKSEIFDDQFSVERPDGSNFTLKIRSTKLEDSAMYFCASRLGGNEQFFGPGTRLTVL.

V gene TRBV27 combines with J gene TRBJ2-5; D is possibly TRBD1 (6 bases). The germline CDR1 and CDR2 sequences are MNHEY and SMNVEV (reference sequence). The CDR3 has 15 residues. The V end lost 5 bases, the J end lost 1 base, and 14 bases lay between the germline ends. CDR3 residues: CASSIRGQFQETQYF. CDR3 DNA sequence: TGTGCCAGCAGTATCCGCGGACAGTTCCAAGAGACCCAGTACTTC.

The count of this clone is one. The chain carries TRBV11-3 and TRBJ2-7; a possible D gene is TRBD1 (5 bases). Trimming removed 3 bases from V and 0 bases from J, with 18 bases in between. The CDR3 is 17 amino acids. The germline V gene encodes CDR1 SGHNT and CDR2 YENEEA. As DNA, the CDR3 is TGTGCCAGCAGCTTCCCCAAACGTGACAGAAGCTCCTACGAGCAGTACTTC. It translates to CASSFPKRDRSSYEQYF.

The chain employs TRBV11-2 and TRBJ1-3; tentatively, D is TRBD1 (6 bases). Germline values: CDR1 SGHAT, CDR2 FQNNGV. V lost 2 bases and J 4 bases, leaving 18 bases between the germline ends. This CDR3 spans 17 amino acids. The CDR3 is CASSLPPQGLGGNTIYF. The CDR3 coding sequence is TGTGCCAGCAGCTTACCTCCACAGGGTTTGGGAGGAAACACCATATATTTT. Using reference TRBV11-2 and TRBJ1-3 for the parts outside the CDR3, the full variable domain is EAGVAQSPRYKIIEKRQSVAFWCNPISGHATLYWYQQILGQGPKLLIQFQNNGVVDDSQLPKDRFSAERLKGVDSTLKIQPAKLEDSAVYLCASSLPPQGLGGNTIYFGEGSWLTVV.

J is TRBJ2-4 and V is TRBV28; 10 nucleotides agree with TRBD2. Germline V gene lookup returns CDR1 MDHEN and CDR2 SYDVKM. The CDR3 consists of 13 residues. V was clipped by 4 bases and J by 10 bases; unmatched bases: 4. DNA of the CDR3: TGTGCCAGCAGTTCGATTAGCGGGGGGATTCAGTACTTC. This sequence encodes CASSSISGGIQYF.

The J gene is TRBJ1-2, the V gene TRBV10-3; 9 bases align to TRBD1. Germline V gives CDR1 ENHRY, CDR2 SYGVKD. V was pared by 4 bases and J by 6 bases, with 6 bases of the junction left unmatched. The CDR3 has 14 amino acids. The CDR3, as DNA: TGTGCCATCAGTGTCGGACAGGGGAGAGATGGCTACACCTTC. Translating it yields CAISVGQGRDGYTF.

The V gene is TRBV5-5, the J gene TRBJ1-3, with TRBD1 matching over 7 bases. The CDR3 loop spans 15 amino acids. Germline V gene lookup returns CDR1 SGHKS and CDR2 YYEKEE (reference sequence). V shed 4 bases, J shed 7 bases, and the junction held 11 bases outside the gene matches. CDR3 nucleotide sequence: TGTGCCAGCAGCACGGTGACAGGGAACCGGAACACCATATATTTT. This translates into CASSTVTGNRNTIYF.

The genes are TRBV7-3 and TRBJ1-2, with D possibly matching TRBD1 (5 bases). V lost 2 bases and J 4 bases, leaving 8 bases between the germline ends. The CDR3 is 13 residues long. Looked up from germline, CDR1 is SGHTA and CDR2 is FQGTGA. The CDR3 spells CASSLGQGYGYTF. CDR3 sequence (DNA): TGTGCCAGCAGCTTAGGGCAGGGCTATGGCTACACCTTC.

V usage is TRBV7-2 and J usage is TRBJ1-5, with TRBD1 matching 8 bases. J lost 0 bases, V lost 5 bases, and 6 bases had no gene match. The CDR3 totals 16 residues. CDR1 is SGHTA and CDR2 is FQGNSA in the germline V gene. The CDR3 region has the DNA TGTGCCAGCAGCCCCGGACAGGGTTATAGCAATCAGCCCCAGCATTTT. It yields the protein CASSPGQGYSNQPQHF.

V is TRBV12-5 and J is TRBJ2-5, with D perhaps matching TRBD2 (7 bases). CDR1 LGHNT and CDR2 FRNRAP come from the germline V gene. This CDR3 is 15 amino acids long. V gave up 10 bases and J gave up 5 bases, with 23 bases separating them. CDR3 nucleotide sequence: TGTGCTACCTACAGGGAGGGGGGGCTCCCGGAGACCCAGTACTTC. Amino acids: CATYREGGLPETQYF.

The V call is TRBV4-3, the J call TRBJ1-4; perhaps TRBD1 as D (5 bases). In germline, CDR1 is LGHNA, CDR2 YSLEER. The CDR3 has 15 amino acids. V was pared by 1 base and J by 7 bases, with 13 bases between. CDR3 DNA: TGCGCCAGCAGCCAAGGAGTTACAGGTGCTGAAAAACTGTTTTTT. Amino acids: CASSQGVTGAEKLFF.

The chain links TRBV6-1 to TRBJ1-4; unclear D gene. CDR3 length: 15 residues. Trimming cost V 6 bases and J 2 bases, with 13 bases left between them. CDR1 is MNHNS, CDR2 SASEGT, per germline. CDR3 protein: CASSASTGTNEKLFF. In DNA, the CDR3 is TGTGCCAGCAGCGCCTCAACGGGGACTAATGAAAAACTGTTTTTT.

The chain joins TRBV30 to TRBJ1-5, with TRBD1 as a possible D gene (5 bases). The CDR3 is 15 amino acids. V was clipped by 0 bases and J by 4 bases, with 13 bases between them. Germline V gene sequence: CDR1 GTSNPN, CDR2 SVGIG (reference sequence). The CDR3 bases are TGTGCCTGGAGTGTACGGGCAGGGAAAAATCAGCCCCAGCATTTT. Protein: CAWSVRAGKNQPQHF.

The gene calls are TRBV19 and TRBJ1-1; tentatively, D is TRBD1 (5 bases). There are 14 residues in the CDR3. Trimming left V 7 bases short and J 2 bases short, with 14 bases between. The germline CDR1 and CDR2 sequences are LNHDA and SQIVND (reference sequence). The CDR3 sequence is CASTLGLSNTEAFF. The CDR3 nucleotides read TGTGCCAGTACCCTGGGACTTTCAAACACTGAAGCTTTCTTT.

This clone showed up many times. The V and J genes are TRBV6-5 and TRBJ2-1; TRBD2 matches 8 bases. Germline-derived CDR1 and CDR2 are MNHEY and SVGAGI. This CDR3 is 13 amino acids long. Trimming took 10 bases from V and 10 from J; bases not matched to a gene: 12. The CDR3: CATTGLVVGEQFF. The CDR3 coding sequence is TGTGCCACGACGGGACTAGTGGTGGGGGAGCAGTTCTTC.

The chain uses TRBV5-1 and TRBJ2-1; D may be TRBD2 (6 bases). Trimming cost V 4 bases and J 6 bases, with 14 bases left between them. This CDR3 comprises 14 residues. The germline V gene has CDR1 SGHRS and CDR2 YFSETQ. The CDR3 sequence: CASSTSGLINEQFF. The DNA for the CDR3 is TGCGCCAGCAGCACTTCGGGACTGATCAATGAGCAGTTCTTC.

This clone was counted a few times. V usage is TRBV6-1 and J usage is TRBJ1-5; a weak D match, TRBD1 (5 bases). The V gene's germline CDR1 is MNHNS and CDR2 SASEGT. Trimming took off 2 bases at V and 6 bases at J, with 14 bases between the two ends. This CDR3 spans 15 amino acids. The CDR3: CASSEQAGGVQPQHF. CDR3 bases: TGTGCCAGCAGTGAACAGGCAGGAGGGGTTCAGCCCCAGCATTTT.

The V call is TRBV5-1, the J call TRBJ1-1, with a weak D call TRBD1 (6 bases). CDR1 is SGHRS, CDR2 YFSETQ, per germline. Between the trimmed V and J ends, which lost 0 bases and 3 bases, there was a span of 18 bases. The CDR3 covers 17 residues. DNA of the CDR3: TGCGCCAGCAGCTTGGGGGCCACGTCAGGGGTGGACACTGAAGCTTTCTTT. Residues: CASSLGATSGVDTEAFF. Full variable domain (missing parts from reference TRBV5-1 and TRBJ1-1): KAGVTQTPRYLIKTRGQQVTLSCSPISGHRSVSWYQQTPGQGLQFLFEYFSETQRNKGNFPGRFSGRQFSNSRSEMNVSTLELGDSALYLCASSLGATSGVDTEAFFGQGTRLTVV.

The CDR3 reads CASSDGDSLLAKNIQYF. CDR3 in DNA: TGTGCCAGCAGCGATGGGGACAGCCTGCTAGCCAAAAACATTCAGTACTTC. The V call is TRBV21-1, the J call TRBJ2-4; the DNA was not used to check the table's D call, TRBD1. TRBV21-1 corresponds to a pseudogene. The CDR3 has 17 amino acids.

The genes are TRBV6-5 and TRBJ1-1, with a possible D match to TRBD1 (6 bases). In germline, CDR1 is MNHEY, CDR2 SVGAGI. The ends were cut back, 7 bases at V and 4 bases at J, with 10 bases in the middle. CDR3 length: 12 residues. For the CDR3, the DNA is TGTGCCAGCAACAGGGTGGGCACTGAAGCTTTCTTT. Its protein is CASNRVGTEAFF.

This clone was counted only a few times. This chain joins TRBV9 and TRBJ1-6; D is possibly TRBD1 (5 bases). V shed 0 bases and J shed 6 bases, with 10 bases lying between them. CDR1 is SGDLS and CDR2 is YYNGEE in the germline V gene. The CDR3 consists of 15 residues. Here the CDR3 reads CASSVGGGSNSPLHF. The DNA for the CDR3 is TGTGCCAGCAGCGTAGGGGGGGGTTCTAATTCACCCCTCCACTTT.